This TCR beta chain was identified in a study of shared T cell receptors in the human thymus. Germline V gene lookup returns CDR1 MGHRA and CDR2 YSYEKL. The V end lost 4 bases, the J end lost 2 bases, and 8 bases lay between the germline ends. CDR3 length: 14 residues. Profiled with immunoSEQ multiplex PCR; TCRdb holds only in-frame clones, not every one. The profile covers just under 550,000 clones, with about 84% appearing a single time and about 0.013% taken by the ten largest. These data were also reused for a study on human thymus T cells. This second report adds: Thymic resections from corrective heart surgery supplied the tissue. Biased V and J segment usage appeared in thymus and peripheral blood. Related studies found that unrelated individuals share highly overlapping thymic repertoires.

The chain employs TRBV4-1 and TRBJ2-2; a weak D match, TRBD2 (5 bases). The receptor comes from a boy younger than two with a congenital heart defect. Material: thymocytes. CDR3 nucleotide sequence: TGCGCCAGCAGCCCCGGACTCAACACCGGGGAGCTGTTTTTT. It is translated as CASSPGLNTGELFF.